One sample yielded the 17 T cell receptor beta chains listed below, sequenced in a study of T-cell memory formation after mild COVID-19. A single record per CDR3 protein comes from TCRdb applying MiXCR to the 5' RACE reads. The repertoire has roughly 400,000 distinct CDR3 sequences, approximately 16% of them found once; the top ten carry roughly 21%. The sequenced material came from PBMCs or a T cell subset sorted from them (not recorded which). The receptor set was obtained from a man in his late teens or twenties who had mild COVID-19 (a few samples of this study predate the infection). Cell type and time point are not known.

This clonotype has more than one count but fewer than ten. The chain uses TRBV20-1 and TRBJ2-7, with D possibly matching TRBD1 (5 bases). CDR1 and CDR2 (germline): DFQATT, SNEGSKA (reference sequence). The V end lost 0 bases, the J end lost 4 bases, and 13 bases lay between the germline ends. The CDR3 runs 14 residues. The CDR3 DNA is TGCAGTGCTAGAGACGACAGTAACACTTACGAGCAGTACGTC. It translates to CSARDDSNTYEQYV.

The rearrangement joins TRBV7-9 to TRBJ1-6, with D possibly TRBD1 on 5 matching bases. This CDR3 spans 15 amino acids. From germline, CDR1 is SEHNR and CDR2 FQNEAQ (reference sequence). V lost 5 bases, J lost 10 bases, and 18 bases lay in between. The CDR3 sequence is CASSPLGGRDSPLHF. The CDR3 DNA is TGTGCCAGCAGCCCTTTGGGCGGCAGGGACTCACCCCTCCACTTT.

This rearrangement joins TRBV7-2 to TRBJ2-7, with D possibly being TRBD2 (5 bases). Trimming stripped 6 bases from V and 2 bases from J, with 14 bases between. Germline V gene sequence: CDR1 SGHTA, CDR2 FQGNSA. CDR3 length equals 14 residues. The CDR3 loop reads CASSRLGGAYEQYF. The CDR3 DNA follows: TGTGCCAGCAGTAGACTTGGAGGCGCCTACGAGCAGTACTTC.

The V gene is TRBV12-3 or TRBV12-4, the J gene TRBJ2-7; D is uncertain. The V end was cut by 7 bases, the J end by 2 bases, with 12 bases between. The CDR3 is 13 residues long. The CDR3 DNA reads TGTGCCAGCAAACTTGGCGGAACCTACGAGCAGTACTTC. Protein: CASKLGGTYEQYF.

This clonotype occurred many times. The rearrangement joins TRBV5-1 to TRBJ1-4, with 7 bases fitting TRBD1. Trimming removed 0 bases from V and 5 bases from J; junction bases left unmatched: 1. The CDR3 extends over 14 amino acids. The V gene's germline CDR1 is SGHRS and CDR2 YFSETQ. CDR3 DNA sequence: TGCGCCAGCAGCTTGGGCAGGGGGAATGAAAAACTGTTTTTT. It specifies CASSLGRGNEKLFF.

This clonotype was recorded once. This chain links TRBV12-3 or TRBV12-4 with TRBJ1-1, with 8 nucleotides matching TRBD1. This CDR3 has 15 amino acids. Trimming cost V 5 bases and J 3 bases; bases outside gene matches: 8. CDR3: CASSTWTGPYTEAFF. The CDR3 nucleotides read TGTGCCAGCAGTACCTGGACAGGGCCGTACACTGAAGCTTTCTTT.

V gene TRBV27 combines with J gene TRBJ1-5; 8 nucleotides match TRBD1. The J segment lost 7 bases and the V segment lost 7 bases, leaving 24 bases of the junction unmatched. This CDR3 has 19 residues. The germline V gene encodes CDR1 MNHEY and CDR2 SMNVEV (reference sequence). This CDR3 reads CASKPSAGQGFSGWQPQHF. The CDR3 DNA follows: TGTGCCAGCAAACCAAGCGCCGGACAGGGTTTTTCCGGGTGGCAGCCCCAGCATTTT.

The V and J genes are TRBV7-9 and TRBJ2-3, with 9 bases aligning to TRBD1. This CDR3 has 19 residues. After removal of 0 bases from V and 2 bases from J, the junction contained 12 bases not matched to a gene. Germline V gives CDR1 SEHNR, CDR2 FQNEAQ (reference sequence). The CDR3 spells CASSLALLGTGTFTDTQYF. The DNA for the CDR3 is TGTGCCAGCAGCTTAGCCCTTCTCGGGACAGGGACCTTCACAGATACGCAGTATTTT.

This clonotype was observed a handful of times. V is TRBV10-1 and J is TRBJ1-5; D is possibly TRBD1 (5 bases). The CDR3 covers 19 residues. Germline-derived CDR1 and CDR2 are WNHNN and SYGVQD (reference sequence). Trimming pared 6 bases from V and 2 bases from J, leaving 26 bases between. The CDR3 is CASRGPGNGEDCGNQPQHF. The CDR3 DNA is TGCGCCAGCAGGGGACCGGGAAATGGGGAGGATTGCGGCAATCAGCCCCAGCATTTT.

This clonotype was found a few times. This chain joins TRBV6-5 and TRBJ1-4; TRBD1 might be the D (5 bases). The CDR3 has 15 residues. Trimming pared 2 bases from V and 5 bases from J, leaving 12 bases between. Looked up from germline, CDR1 is MNHEY and CDR2 is SVGAGI. This CDR3 reads CASSYDSSENEKLFF. CDR3 bases: TGTGCCAGCAGTTACGACAGTTCTGAGAATGAAAAACTGTTTTTT.

This clonotype has just a few counts. The V gene is TRBV5-1, the J gene TRBJ1-5; no definite D call. There are 13 residues in the CDR3. Germline V gene sequence: CDR1 SGHRS, CDR2 YFSETQ. Trimming took 0 bases from V and 5 from J, leaving 6 bases between them. The DNA for the CDR3 is TGCGCCAGCAGCTTGGGACTAGATCAGCCCCAGCATTTT. This gives the protein CASSLGLDQPQHF.

This clonotype was seen only a few times. The rearrangement uses TRBV28 and TRBJ1-6; tentative D call: TRBD1 (5 bases). This CDR3 spans 15 amino acids. The V gene lost 6 bases and the J gene lost 3 bases, with 12 bases spanning the gap. Germline values: CDR1 MDHEN, CDR2 SYDVKM. CDR3 sequence reads: CASSREGNYNSPLHF. For the CDR3, the DNA is TGTGCCAGCAGCAGGGAGGGAAACTATAATTCACCCCTCCACTTT.

The sample holds a few counts of this clonotype. The chain recombines TRBV11-2 with TRBJ2-2; D is ambiguous. The germline CDR1 and CDR2 sequences are SGHAT and FQNNGV. The CDR3 extends over 13 amino acids. Deletions cut 1 base from V and 5 bases from J, with 5 bases between. CDR3 DNA: TGTGCCAGCAGCTTAGTCGTGACCGGGGAGCTGTTTTTT. Protein: CASSLVVTGELFF.

The chain carries TRBV30 and TRBJ1-2, with a weak D call TRBD1 (5 bases). Germline values: CDR1 GTSNPN, CDR2 SVGIG (reference sequence). V was shortened by 6 bases and J by 2 bases, with 19 bases between the two germline ends. The CDR3 extends over 15 amino acids. The CDR3 spells CACRERDALNYGYTF. The CDR3 nucleotides are TGTGCCTGTAGAGAGCGGGACGCCCTCAACTATGGCTACACCTTC.

This clonotype was observed once. At one of its ends the junction is not consistent with the germline gene, which may arise from a read error. The chain links TRBV5-1 to TRBJ2-5; TRBD2 aligns across 10 bases. The germline CDR1 and CDR2 sequences are SGHRS and YFSETQ. This CDR3 contains 15 residues. CDR3 residues: CASSLTSGGVETRYF. For the CDR3, the DNA is TGCGCCAGCAGCCTGACCAGCGGGGGGGTAGAGACCCGGTACTTC.

The chain couples TRBV29-1 to TRBJ2-1, with unresolved D. The CDR3 runs to 11 residues. Trimming pared 4 bases from V and 4 bases from J, leaving 5 bases between. Germline CDR1 is SQVTM and CDR2 is ANQGSEA. The CDR3 loop is CSVGRYNEQFF. In DNA form, the CDR3 reads TGCAGCGTTGGCCGATACAATGAGCAGTTCTTC.

A few counts support this clonotype. The chain is built from TRBV27 and TRBJ1-1; D is possibly TRBD1 (6 bases). Germline V CDR1 and CDR2: MNHEY, SMNVEV (reference sequence). This CDR3 region has 19 residues. Trimming left V 8 bases short and J 2 bases short, with 30 bases between. The CDR3 region is CASQSVRVVGRGPNTEAFF. CDR3 nucleotide sequence: TGTGCCAGCCAGAGCGTACGTGTTGTTGGGCGGGGGCCTAACACTGAAGCTTTCTTT.